These 23 T cell receptor beta chains originate from one sample sequenced in a study of vaccination effects on CD4 cells after COVID-19. Using viral peptide pools, the ViraFEST assay grew out antigen-specific CD4+ T cells prior to sequencing. Following a roughly 9-day culture, CD4+ T cells were purified. By PCR, the person was confirmed to have had SARS-CoV-2 infection between March and December 2020. Profiled with immunoSEQ multiplex PCR; TCRdb holds only in-frame clones, not every one. The sample yields more than 45,000 clones, approximately 73% seen once. Antigen specificity for these receptors is unknown. The sample here was CD4+ T cells from PBMCs cultured with HIV peptides, taken before COVID-19 vaccination. Regarding subset: HIV-1 Nef peptide pool negative control/reference culture. The receptors shown here come from a human donor who had a prior SARS-CoV-2 infection.

This chain connects TRBV7-9 to TRBJ2-7; D uncertain. CDR3 length equals 13 residues. Germline values: CDR1 SEHNR, CDR2 FQNEAQ (reference sequence). V gave up 5 bases and J gave up 2 bases, with 10 bases separating them. CDR3 bases: TGTGCCAGCAGCGGCGGCTATACCTACGAGCAGTACTTC. It codes for CASSGGYTYEQYF.

V is TRBV2 and J is TRBJ2-1; D is perhaps TRBD1 (5 bases). The germline CDR1 and CDR2 sequences are SNHLY and FYNNEI. The ends were cut back, 2 bases at V and 12 bases at J, with 17 bases in the middle. The CDR3 runs to 14 residues. CDR3 loop: CASSENIGRARQFF. In DNA, the CDR3 is TGTGCCAGCAGTGAAAATATCGGCAGGGCACGGCAGTTCTTC. The variable domain in full, completed from reference TRBV2 and TRBJ2-1, reads EPEVTQTPSHQVTQMGQEVILRCVPISNHLYFYWYRQILGQKVEFLVSFYNNEISEKSEIFDDQFSVERPDGSNFTLKIRSTKLEDSAMYFCASSENIGRARQFFGPGTRLTVL.

The chain recombines TRBV5-1 with TRBJ1-2; no reliable D call. Germline V lookup: CDR1 SGHRS, CDR2 YFSETQ. The germline V and J ends were trimmed by 0 bases and 4 bases, with 13 bases remaining between them. CDR3 length equals 15 residues. The CDR3, as DNA: TGCGCCAGCAGCTTGGAACTGGTAACCTCCTATGGCTACACCTTC. It codes for CASSLELVTSYGYTF.

The chain is built from TRBV10-3 and TRBJ1-5; perhaps TRBD1 as D (5 bases). The V gene's germline CDR1 is ENHRY and CDR2 SYGVKD. V lost 7 bases, J lost 2 bases, and 15 bases lay in between. The CDR3 covers 15 residues. This chain's CDR3 is CAIKGGGGGNQPQHF. CDR3 DNA sequence: TGTGCCATCAAGGGCGGGGGAGGAGGCAATCAGCCCCAGCATTTT.

This clone was counted a single time. The V gene is TRBV12-5, the J gene TRBJ1-5; the D is unclear. V gave up 6 bases and J gave up 6 bases, with 15 bases separating them. Germline CDR1 LGHNT, CDR2 FRNRAP. The CDR3 totals 14 residues. Written as DNA, the CDR3 is TGTGCTAGTGGACCTGATTACAGTCTTCAGCCCCAGCATTTT. Translated: CASGPDYSLQPQHF.

The CDR3 bases are TGTGCCAGCAGCCAAGATTGGCTAGCGGGCTACGAGCAGTACTTC. Encoded protein: CASSQDWLAGYEQYF. This rearrangement joins TRBV4-2 to TRBJ2-7; 8 positions agree with TRBD2. In germline, CDR1 is LGHNA, CDR2 YNFKEQ. J was trimmed by 3 bases and V by 0 bases; bases with no gene match: 4. The CDR3 sequence is 15 residues long.

The chain is built from TRBV5-5 and TRBJ2-6; D is unresolved. The CDR3 covers 15 residues. The germline CDR1 and CDR2 sequences are SGHKS and YYEKEE (reference sequence). The V and J ends lost 2 bases and 1 base respectively, with 7 bases between them. The CDR3 region has the DNA TGTGCCAGCAGCTTCTCAAGGTCTGGGGCCAACGTCCTGACTTTC. It yields the protein CASSFSRSGANVLTF.

The chain is built from TRBV5-1 and TRBJ1-2, with TRBD1 matching over 10 bases. From germline, CDR1 is SGHRS and CDR2 YFSETQ. V was clipped by 3 bases and J by 6 bases; unmatched bases: 2. This CDR3 is 13 amino acids long. The CDR3 here is CASSSTGGDGYTF. The CDR3 DNA is TGCGCCAGCAGCTCGACAGGGGGCGATGGCTACACCTTC.

The V gene is TRBV11-3, the J gene TRBJ2-5; 7 nucleotides agree with TRBD2. Germline V gene data show CDR1 as SGHNT and CDR2 as YENEEA. The CDR3 length is 15 residues. V dropped 2 bases and J dropped 5; count of bases not matched to a gene: 8. The CDR3 sequence: CASSLLGLRQETQYF. The CDR3 bases are TGTGCCAGCAGCTTATTGGGACTACGCCAGGAGACCCAGTACTTC.

The genes are TRBV6-5 and TRBJ2-2; D unresolved. This CDR3 has 13 amino acids. In germline, CDR1 is MNHEY, CDR2 SVGAGI. The ends were cut back, 4 bases at V and 7 bases at J, with 10 bases in the middle. The DNA of the CDR3 is TGTGCCAGCAGTTGGAACACGGACGGGGAGCTGTTTTTT. This codes for CASSWNTDGELFF.

This rearrangement joins TRBV4-1 to TRBJ1-4; D is undetermined. The CDR3 extends over 14 amino acids. Germline CDR1 is MGHRA and CDR2 is YSYEKL. Trimming shortened V by 10 bases and J by 8 bases, and 20 bases separated the two germline ends. The chain's CDR3 is CATAKYSVSEKLFF. The CDR3 region has the DNA TGCGCCACCGCGAAATACAGTGTATCGGAAAAACTGTTTTTT.

Notes on this clone: One end of the junction is discordant with germline, which a read error may explain. The chain recombines TRBV2 with TRBJ2-4; D gene uncertain. CDR3 length: 8 residues. Germline assignment: CDR1 SNHLY and CDR2 FYNNEI. CDR3 protein: CASSEYHF. Written as DNA, the CDR3 is TGTGCCAGCAGTGAATACCACTTC.

The V gene is TRBV3-1 (or the pseudogene TRBV3-2), the J gene TRBJ1-3; the D is unclear. The germline V gene encodes CDR1 LGHDT and CDR2 YNNKEL (reference sequence). V was clipped by 0 bases and J by 4 bases, with 16 bases between them. The CDR3 has 17 residues. The DNA for the CDR3 is TGTGCCAGCAGCCAAGATTTCCGACTCGAACCCGGAAACACCATATATTTT. Translating gives CASSQDFRLEPGNTIYF.

The V gene is TRBV24-1, the J gene TRBJ2-1, with 8 bases identical to TRBD2. This CDR3 comprises 17 residues. Germline V gene data show CDR1 as KGHDR and CDR2 as SFDVKD. V dropped 3 bases and J dropped 8; count of bases not matched to a gene: 14. CDR3 in DNA: TGTGCCACCAGTGATCCTTCTATAGCGGGAAACCAGGATGAGCAGTTCTTC. Translated: CATSDPSIAGNQDEQFF.

This clone was recorded only once. The chain is built from TRBV7-2 and TRBJ1-2; D is unresolved. The CDR3 is 13 residues long. CDR1 SGHTA and CDR2 FQGNSA come from the germline V gene. The V end was cut by 5 bases, the J end by 0 bases, with 7 bases between. CDR3 DNA: TGTGCCAGCAGCACATATACTAACTATGGCTACACCTTC. Translated, it gives CASSTYTNYGYTF. The whole variable domain, remainder taken from reference TRBV7-2 and TRBJ1-2, is GAGVSQSPSNKVTEKGKDVELRCDPISGHTALYWYRQSLGQGLEFLIYFQGNSAPDKSGLPSDRFSAERTGGSVSTLTIQRTQQEDSAVYLCASSTYTNYGYTFGSGTRLTVV.

The chain carries TRBV15 and TRBJ2-7; D is perhaps TRBD1 (6 bases). Per the germline V gene, CDR1 is LNHNV and CDR2 is YYDKDF (reference sequence). V lost 6 bases and J lost 4, with 10 bases in between. This CDR3 region has 12 residues. DNA of the CDR3: TGTGCCACCAGTAAGGGGGTGTACGAGCAGTACTTC. This translates into CATSKGVYEQYF.

V and J are TRBV5-1 and TRBJ1-1; tentative D call: TRBD1 (5 bases). Germline assignment: CDR1 SGHRS and CDR2 YFSETQ. With 0 bases removed from V and 5 bases from J, the gap between germline ends came to 14 bases. The CDR3 has 15 amino acids. CDR3 region: CASSLVMAGGTEAFF. The CDR3 DNA is TGCGCCAGCAGCTTGGTAATGGCGGGGGGTACTGAAGCTTTCTTT. Variable domain in full (rest from reference TRBV5-1 and TRBJ1-1): KAGVTQTPRYLIKTRGQQVTLSCSPISGHRSVSWYQQTPGQGLQFLFEYFSETQRNKGNFPGRFSGRQFSNSRSEMNVSTLELGDSALYLCASSLVMAGGTEAFFGQGTRLTVV.

The chain uses TRBV2 and TRBJ1-5, with TRBD1 as a possible D gene (6 bases). V lost 9 bases and J 7 bases, leaving 16 bases between the germline ends. CDR3 length equals 13 residues. Looked up from germline, CDR1 is SNHLY and CDR2 is FYNNEI. CDR3 sequence: CASTSGAGQPQHF. CDR3 sequence (DNA): TGTGCCAGTACCTCAGGGGCTGGGCAGCCCCAGCATTTT.

In its sample, this clone was seen a few times. The gene calls are TRBV7-2 and TRBJ2-3; D not resolved. This CDR3 has 14 residues. V lost 1 base, J lost 2 bases, and 7 bases lay in between. Germline CDR1 reads SGHTA; CDR2 reads FQGNSA. CDR3 sequence reads: CASSLVGYTDTQYF. CDR3 DNA sequence: TGTGCCAGCAGCTTAGTGGGCTACACAGATACGCAGTATTTT.

In its sample, this clone was seen once. The chain recombines TRBV24-1 with TRBJ2-5; 11 bases map to TRBD1. Looked up from germline, CDR1 is KGHDR and CDR2 is SFDVKD. V was pared by 11 bases and J by 3 bases, with 4 bases of the junction left unmatched. The CDR3 length is 13 residues. As DNA, the CDR3 is TGTGCCAGCGGACAGGGGGCTGAAGAGACCCAGTACTTC. Its protein product is CASGQGAEETQYF.

This chain uses TRBV28 with TRBJ1-2; no clear D. Germline assignment: CDR1 MDHEN and CDR2 SYDVKM. The CDR3 is 15 amino acids. The V and J ends lost 6 bases and 4 bases respectively, with 18 bases between them. This CDR3 reads CASRPSGRLGYGYTF. The CDR3 DNA follows: TGTGCCAGCAGACCTAGCGGCAGGCTGGGCTATGGCTACACCTTC.

The rearrangement joins TRBV28 to TRBJ1-4; perhaps TRBD1 as D (5 bases). CDR3 length equals 15 residues. Deletions cut 3 bases from V and 3 bases from J, with 11 bases between. CDR1 is MDHEN, CDR2 SYDVKM, per germline. Written as DNA, the CDR3 is TGTGCCAGCAGTTTGATAGGGGAGGCTAATGAAAAACTGTTTTTT. Protein sequence: CASSLIGEANEKLFF.

V and J are TRBV5-1 and TRBJ2-7, with a possible D match to TRBD1 (8 bases). The V gene lost 0 bases and the J gene lost 1 base, with 14 bases spanning the gap. CDR3 length: 16 residues. CDR1 and CDR2 from the germline V gene are SGHRS and YFSETQ. CDR3 sequence (DNA): TGCGCCAGCAGCTTGGCAACAGGGGGGGTATCCTACGAGCAGTACTTC. It encodes CASSLATGGVSYEQYF.